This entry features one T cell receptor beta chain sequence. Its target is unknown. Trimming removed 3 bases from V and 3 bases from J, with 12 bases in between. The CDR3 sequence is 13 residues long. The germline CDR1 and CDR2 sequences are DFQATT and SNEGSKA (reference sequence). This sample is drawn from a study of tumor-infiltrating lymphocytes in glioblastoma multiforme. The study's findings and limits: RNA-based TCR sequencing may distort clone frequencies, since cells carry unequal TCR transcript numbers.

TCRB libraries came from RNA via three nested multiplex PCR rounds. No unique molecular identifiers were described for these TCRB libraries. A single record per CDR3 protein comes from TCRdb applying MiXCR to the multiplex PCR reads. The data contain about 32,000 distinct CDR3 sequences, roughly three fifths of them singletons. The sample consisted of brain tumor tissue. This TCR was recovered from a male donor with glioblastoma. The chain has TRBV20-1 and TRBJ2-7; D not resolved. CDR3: CSASTTEYYEQYF. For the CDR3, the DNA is TGCAGTGCTAGTACTACAGAGTACTACGAGCAGTACTTC.